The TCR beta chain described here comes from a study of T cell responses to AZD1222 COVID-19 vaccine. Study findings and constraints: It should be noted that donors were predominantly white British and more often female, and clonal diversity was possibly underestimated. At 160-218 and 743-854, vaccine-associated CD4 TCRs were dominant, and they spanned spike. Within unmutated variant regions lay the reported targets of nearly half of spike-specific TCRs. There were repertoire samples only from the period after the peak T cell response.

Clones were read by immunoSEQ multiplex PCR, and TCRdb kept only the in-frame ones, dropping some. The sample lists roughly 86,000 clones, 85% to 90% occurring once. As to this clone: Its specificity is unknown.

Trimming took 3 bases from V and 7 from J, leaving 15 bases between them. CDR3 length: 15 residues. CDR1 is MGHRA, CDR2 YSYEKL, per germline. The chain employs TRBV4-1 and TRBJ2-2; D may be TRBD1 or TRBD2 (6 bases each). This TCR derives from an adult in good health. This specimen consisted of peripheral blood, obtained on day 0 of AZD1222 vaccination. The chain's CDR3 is CASSHGGQGSGELFF. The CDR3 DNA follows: TGCGCCAGCAGCCATGGAGGGCAGGGGAGCGGGGAGCTGTTTTTT.